The entry that follows covers one T cell receptor (beta chain) sequence. No antigen is known for it. Donors showed nominal health when sampled, although they likely had unrecorded immune exposures. The data were obtained in a study of cytomegalovirus exposure and HLA in healthy donors. The CDR3 length is 15 residues. With V trimmed by 5 bases and J by 7 bases, 8 bases remained unmatched. Germline V lookup: CDR1 LNHDA, CDR2 SQIVND (reference sequence). Study findings and constraints: In a later analysis, most CMV-associated TCR beta chains appeared HLA-restricted.

This PCR relied on a set of 60 Vbeta primers and 13 Jbeta primers. TCRdb keeps only in-frame clones here, not all; method: immunoSEQ multiplex PCR. The data hold 100,000 to 150,000 clones, with approximately 72% observed a single time. The sequence derives from a woman in her fifties or sixties in good health and CMV-seropositive. V usage is TRBV19 and J usage is TRBJ1-2; 12 nucleotides match TRBD1. Sequenced: PBMCs. The DNA for the CDR3 is TGTGCCAGTAGTCCTCCGGGACAGGGGGCAGGTGGCTACACCTTC. Translation: CASSPPGQGAGGYTF.